This record covers a single TCR beta chain. Antigen unknown. This sample was taken from a study of cytomegalovirus exposure and HLA in healthy donors. Findings and limits, study-wide: Across HLA loci, a later analysis found differing TCR association rates, with DRB1 most and HLA-C fewest. Later on, a genetic analysis was performed. It linked a missense variant in DCLRE1C with V- and J-gene trimming of TCR beta. The study labeled more than 150 TCR beta chains cytomegalovirus-associated.

V was trimmed by 8 bases and J by 2 bases, leaving 15 bases between them. Germline lookup yields CDR1 MNHNS and CDR2 SASEGT. This CDR3 has 14 residues. PCR used 60 Vbeta primers and 13 Jbeta primers. The assay was immunoSEQ multiplex PCR, and TCRdb's table has in-frame clones only and misses some. The listing records some 82,000 clones. Sequenced sample: PBMCs. The chain uses TRBV6-1 and TRBJ2-5; D remains unclear. This TCR derives from a woman aged 30 to 39 in good health and CMV-seronegative. The CDR3, as DNA: TGTGCCAGCGCCCTAGGCGGAATACAAGAGACCCAGTACTTC. Translated: CASALGGIQETQYF.